Below are 9 T cell receptor beta chains sequenced from a single sample in a study of beta chain features in type 1 diabetes. Findings and caveats of the study: Moderate yet significant TCRB CDR3 shortening was seen in Type 1 diabetes patients in all four CD4+ subsets.

What these receptors recognize is not known. The authors reverse transcribed all of the isolated RNA, so sequencing captured expressed TCRB transcripts. Produced via immunoSEQ multiplex PCR; TCRdb's table is partial and in-frame only. The table shows 310,000 or so clones, with around 16% occurring only once. Sequenced: naive CD4+ T cells from blood. The receptor source for this set is a man younger than 30 with type 1 diabetes.

The chain carries TRBV2 and TRBJ2-5; weak D call: TRBD1 (6 bases). Trimming left V 8 bases short and J 4 bases short, with 14 bases between. CDR3 length: 13 amino acids. Germline CDR1 is SNHLY and CDR2 is FYNNEI. The DNA of the CDR3 is TGTGCCAGCCAGAGAGGGGGTAGAGAGACCCAGTACTTC. It translates to CASQRGGRETQYF.

CDR3 protein: CASSWRRTSGSLRDTQYF. Here the CDR3 DNA reads TGTGCCAGCAGCTGGAGGAGGACGTCTGGGTCCCTACGGGATACGCAGTATTTT. The chain couples TRBV7-2 to TRBJ2-3, with D perhaps TRBD2 (5 bases). V was clipped by 4 bases and J by 6 bases, with 26 bases between them. Germline CDR1 and CDR2: SGHTA and FQGNSA. The CDR3 runs to 18 residues.

This rearrangement joins TRBV7-9 to TRBJ2-3; D is perhaps TRBD1 (6 bases). V was shortened by 5 bases and J by 0 bases, with 15 bases between the two germline ends. The length of the CDR3 is 16 residues. Germline V CDR1 and CDR2: SEHNR, FQNEAQ (reference sequence). The CDR3 loop reads CASSPTRTASTDTQYF. CDR3 sequence (DNA): TGTGCCAGCAGCCCGACGAGGACAGCGAGCACAGATACGCAGTATTTT.

This clone was detected only a few times. The rearrangement links TRBV27 to TRBJ1-5; D remains unclear. The CDR3 is made up of 10 amino acids. Trimming stripped 4 bases from V and 9 bases from J, with 4 bases between. Germline V gene lookup returns CDR1 MNHEY and CDR2 SMNVEV (reference sequence). The CDR3 sequence is CASSSRPQHF. The CDR3 bases are TGTGCCAGCAGTTCGCGGCCCCAGCATTTT.

This chain uses TRBV28 with TRBJ2-3, with D tentatively TRBD2 (6 bases). The CDR3 runs 16 residues. Germline values: CDR1 MDHEN, CDR2 SYDVKM. V lost 5 bases and J 2 bases, leaving 17 bases between the germline ends. The CDR3 DNA sequence: TGTGCCAGCAGTCCCTCCCGCGGGATCTTCACAGATACGCAGTATTTT. It codes for CASSPSRGIFTDTQYF.

This clone has a handful of counts. The rearrangement uses TRBV9 and TRBJ2-3; maybe TRBD1 (6 bases). This CDR3 spans 14 amino acids. CDR1 and CDR2 (germline): SGDLS, YYNGEE. Between the trimmed V and J ends, which lost 0 bases and 6 bases, there was a span of 11 bases. CDR3 nucleotides: TGTGCCAGCAGCGTAGAGGGGGTTAGCGATACGCAGTATTTT. As protein: CASSVEGVSDTQYF.

In this sample, this clone turned up a few times. This chain connects TRBV30 to TRBJ2-7, with 8 bases that match TRBD1. This CDR3 comprises 11 residues. After removal of 5 bases from V and 6 bases from J, the junction contained 3 bases not matched to a gene. In germline, CDR1 is GTSNPN, CDR2 SVGIG (reference sequence). CDR3 DNA sequence: TGTGCCTGGCACAGGGGGATCGAGCAGTACTTC. Amino acids: CAWHRGIEQYF.

In its sample, this clone was seen a few times. This chain links TRBV19 with TRBJ2-1, with 8 nucleotides matching TRBD2. This CDR3 spans 17 amino acids. The V and J ends lost 5 bases and 3 bases, in that order; junction bases with no gene match: 12. CDR1 is LNHDA, CDR2 SQIVND, per germline (reference sequence). CDR3 loop: CASSPRVRGGIYNEQFF. CDR3 sequence (DNA): TGTGCCAGTAGTCCCCGTGTTCGCGGGGGGATCTACAATGAGCAGTTCTTC.

The chain recombines TRBV23-1 with TRBJ2-3, with TRBD2 identical over 8 bases. TRBV23-1 is placed among ORFs of uncertain function. Unmatched junction bases numbered 14, after V lost 6 bases and J lost 0 bases. This CDR3 spans 18 amino acids. CDR3 nucleotides: TGCGCCAGCAGGGATATATTGCGGGGGGCCGCTAGCACAGATACGCAGTATTTT. Residues: CASRDILRGAASTDTQYF.